The clone carrying this T cell receptor (beta chain) was recorded at least ten times. What it binds is unknown. TCRdb's table, derived via immunoSEQ multiplex PCR, lists solely in-frame clones and lacks some. Of 110,000 to 150,000 clones listed, around 89% are singletons. This CDR3 is 11 amino acids long. Germline V lookup: CDR1 SEHNR, CDR2 FQNEAQ (reference sequence). Trimming removed 3 bases at V and 14 bases at J, with 8 bases between. This record belongs to a study of T cell responses to AZD1222 COVID-19 vaccine. Study-level points and caveats: Epitopes outside B.1.351 and B.1.1.7 mutated regions reportedly drew nearly half of spike TCRs. Receipt of two AZD1222 doses was followed by a rise in Spike-specific TCR breadth and depth.

The clonotype comes from an adult in good health. The sample consisted of peripheral blood, taken on day 0 of AZD1222 vaccination. The genes are TRBV7-9 and TRBJ1-6; the D is unclear. The CDR3 is CASSFGVTLHF. For the CDR3, the DNA is TGTGCCAGCAGCTTCGGCGTCACCCTCCACTTT.